The rows below give T cell receptor beta chains drawn from one sample of a study of early T cells in non-severe SARS-CoV-2 infection. TCRdb re-derived calls from the 5' RACE reads in MiXCR, one entry per CDR3 protein. The sample carries about 88,000 distinct CDR3 sequences, about 16% recorded once. Material: whole blood. These receptor sequences come from an adult who was a healthcare worker with PCR-confirmed SARS-CoV-2 infection or an uninfected control (not recorded which). Each CDR3 is given with its conserved first and last residue. Each record gives: D gene, clone size, V gene, J gene, CDR3 DNA, CDR3 protein. The D gene is left open where the match is weak. Size values are once, few and many counts, or a class for expanded clones, and some rows have none.

d_gene: -; abundance: -; v_gene: TRBV2; j_gene: TRBJ2-5; CDR3nt: TGTGCCAGCAACAGAGAGGGGACCCAGTACTTC; CDR3aa: CASNREGTQYF
d_gene: -; abundance: -; v_gene: TRBV20-1; j_gene: TRBJ2-1; CDR3nt: TGCAGTGCTAGGGAATTCTTCTACAATGAGCAGTTCTTC; CDR3aa: CSAREFFYNEQFF
d_gene: TRBD2; abundance: many; v_gene: TRBV7-7; j_gene: TRBJ2-2; CDR3nt: TGTGCCAGCAGCTTTGGGAGCGGGAGGGCCAAAGCCGGGGAGCTGTTTTTT; CDR3aa: CASSFGSGRAKAGELFF
d_gene: -; abundance: -; v_gene: TRBV20-1; j_gene: TRBJ2-7; CDR3nt: TGCAGTGCTAGAGTACTAGAGTTCTACGAGCAGTACTTC; CDR3aa: CSARVLEFYEQYF
d_gene: -; abundance: few; v_gene: TRBV28; j_gene: TRBJ2-3; CDR3nt: TGTGCCAGCAGGTCATCAGATACGCAGTATTTT; CDR3aa: CASRSSDTQYF
d_gene: -; abundance: -; v_gene: TRBV7-2; j_gene: TRBJ2-2; CDR3nt: TGTGCCAGCAGCTTAGTACCCGGGGAGCTGTTTTTT; CDR3aa: CASSLVPGELFF
d_gene: -; abundance: many; v_gene: TRBV18; j_gene: TRBJ2-4; CDR3nt: TGTGCCAGCTCACCCACAGGACTAGCCAAAAACATTCAGTACTTC; CDR3aa: CASSPTGLAKNIQYF
d_gene: -; abundance: few; v_gene: TRBV4-1; j_gene: TRBJ2-1; CDR3nt: TGCGCCAGCAGTCACCCCCTGGGTGAGCAGTTCTTC; CDR3aa: CASSHPLGEQFF
d_gene: -; abundance: -; v_gene: TRBV3-1; j_gene: TRBJ2-1; CDR3nt: TGTGCCAGCAGCCATGAATTCGGAGAGCAGTTCTTC; CDR3aa: CASSHEFGEQFF
d_gene: TRBD2; abundance: many; v_gene: TRBV7-2; j_gene: TRBJ2-1; CDR3nt: TGTGCCAGCAGCCAACTAGCGGGAGGCTACAATGAGCAGTTCTTC; CDR3aa: CASSQLAGGYNEQFF
d_gene: -; abundance: few; v_gene: TRBV28; j_gene: TRBJ1-3; CDR3nt: TGTGCCAGCAGTTTGCAAGGAGCGGTTGGAAACACCATATATTTT; CDR3aa: CASSLQGAVGNTIYF
d_gene: -; abundance: -; v_gene: TRBV20-1; j_gene: TRBJ2-7; CDR3nt: TGCAGTGCTAGCGGGTATTCCTACGAGCAGTACTTC; CDR3aa: CSASGYSYEQYF
d_gene: -; abundance: -; v_gene: TRBV10-3; j_gene: TRBJ1-5; CDR3nt: TGTGCCACCCGGGACTCAGTTAATTCCCAGCATTTT; CDR3aa: CATRDSVNSQHF
d_gene: -; abundance: few; v_gene: TRBV7-9; j_gene: TRBJ2-2; CDR3nt: TGTGCCAGCAGCTACGGGCCTTTGAACACCGGGGAGCTGTTTTTT; CDR3aa: CASSYGPLNTGELFF
d_gene: -; abundance: few; v_gene: TRBV28; j_gene: TRBJ1-1; CDR3nt: TGTGCCAGCAGCCGTACACTTAACACTGAAGCTTTCTTT; CDR3aa: CASSRTLNTEAFF
d_gene: -; abundance: few; v_gene: TRBV28; j_gene: TRBJ2-7; CDR3nt: TGTGCCAGCAGTTTAAATGACTTGTACGAGCAGTACTTC; CDR3aa: CASSLNDLYEQYF
d_gene: -; abundance: -; v_gene: TRBV20-1; j_gene: TRBJ1-2; CDR3nt: TGCAGTGCTAGTCCCTCGATATATGGCTACACCTTC; CDR3aa: CSASPSIYGYTF
d_gene: -; abundance: few; v_gene: TRBV7-2; j_gene: TRBJ2-3; CDR3nt: TGTGCCAGCAGCCGACGGGTCAAAGATACGCAGTATTTT; CDR3aa: CASSRRVKDTQYF
d_gene: -; abundance: -; v_gene: TRBV9; j_gene: TRBJ2-3; CDR3nt: TGTGCCAGCAGCACAGCTCTACAGGGACGCACAGATACGCAGTATTTT; CDR3aa: CASSTALQGRTDTQYF
d_gene: -; abundance: few; v_gene: TRBV5-4; j_gene: TRBJ2-7; CDR3nt: TGTGCCAGCAGCTTGGCCGGGACACCAGCCTACGAGCAGTACTTC; CDR3aa: CASSLAGTPAYEQYF
d_gene: TRBD1; abundance: -; v_gene: TRBV7-8; j_gene: TRBJ1-2; CDR3nt: TGTGCCAGCAGCCGACAGGGCGTGGACTATGGCTACACCTTC; CDR3aa: CASSRQGVDYGYTF
d_gene: -; abundance: -; v_gene: TRBV28; j_gene: TRBJ2-2; CDR3nt: TGTGCCAGCAGTCCTACAGGGAGGGCCGGGGAGCTGTTTTTT; CDR3aa: CASSPTGRAGELFF
d_gene: -; abundance: -; v_gene: TRBV3-1; j_gene: TRBJ2-1; CDR3nt: TGTGCCAGCAGCCAAGAGGAGGGCTTTTACAATGAGCAGTTCTTC; CDR3aa: CASSQEEGFYNEQFF
d_gene: -; abundance: -; v_gene: TRBV15; j_gene: TRBJ2-6; CDR3nt: TGTGCCACCAGCTTGTCTGGGGCCAACGTCCTGACTTTC; CDR3aa: CATSLSGANVLTF
d_gene: TRBD1; abundance: many; v_gene: TRBV6-6; j_gene: TRBJ1-5; CDR3nt: TGTGCCAGCAGTTTAGGACAGGGGAGGCTCCGCAATCAGCCCCAGCATTTT; CDR3aa: CASSLGQGRLRNQPQHF
d_gene: TRBD1; abundance: few; v_gene: TRBV20-1; j_gene: TRBJ1-1; CDR3nt: TGCAGTGCTAGAGAGACAGGGATCCCTGAAGCTTTCTTT; CDR3aa: CSARETGIPEAFF
d_gene: -; abundance: -; v_gene: TRBV30; j_gene: TRBJ1-1; CDR3nt: TGTGCTGCCAATCTCGTGGCGAACACTGAAGCTTTCTTT; CDR3aa: CAANLVANTEAFF
d_gene: TRBD2; abundance: -; v_gene: TRBV10-2; j_gene: TRBJ2-3; CDR3nt: TGCGCCAGCAGTGAGACTAGCGTCAAGGGAGATACGCAGTATTTT; CDR3aa: CASSETSVKGDTQYF
d_gene: -; abundance: many; v_gene: TRBV12-3/TRBV12-4; j_gene: TRBJ1-2; CDR3nt: TGTGCCAGCAGTTTCTTACCCGGAGATGGCTACACCTTC; CDR3aa: CASSFLPGDGYTF
d_gene: TRBD2; abundance: -; v_gene: TRBV28; j_gene: TRBJ2-1; CDR3nt: TGTGCCAGCAGTCCTCGACTAGCGGGGAACAATGGGCAGTTCTTC; CDR3aa: CASSPRLAGNNGQFF
d_gene: -; abundance: -; v_gene: TRBV15; j_gene: TRBJ1-2; CDR3nt: TGTGCCACCAGCAGAGATGCGGTCCCTTATGGCTACACCTTC; CDR3aa: CATSRDAVPYGYTF
d_gene: -; abundance: few; v_gene: TRBV5-8; j_gene: TRBJ1-5; CDR3nt: TGTGCCAGCAGCGAGGGGTTTCAGCCCCAGCATTTT; CDR3aa: CASSEGFQPQHF
d_gene: TRBD2; abundance: -; v_gene: TRBV28; j_gene: TRBJ2-7; CDR3nt: TGTGCCAGCCGCCCCGGGAGGCCCTCGTACGAGCAGTACTTC; CDR3aa: CASRPGRPSYEQYF
d_gene: -; abundance: few; v_gene: TRBV7-9; j_gene: TRBJ2-3; CDR3nt: TGTGCCAGCGACCAGCCCACAGATACGCAGTATTTT; CDR3aa: CASDQPTDTQYF
d_gene: -; abundance: many; v_gene: TRBV28; j_gene: TRBJ1-5; CDR3nt: TGTGCCAGCATACAGTCTGTCGGGGTCGGTAGTTATAGCAATCAGCCCCAGCATTTT; CDR3aa: CASIQSVGVGSYSNQPQHF